The 26 T cell receptor beta chains presented below share a single source sample, sequenced in a study of beta chain features in type 1 diabetes. These receptors' antigens are unknown. The authors reverse transcribed all of the isolated RNA, so sequencing captured expressed TCRB transcripts. Sequencing was performed with immunoSEQ multiplex PCR; in TCRdb, only in-frame clones are kept and a portion is missing. Seen here are around 690,000 clones, around 12% observed once, and the top ten hold 0.09% to 0.15%. The study's findings and limits: There was a moderate but significant shortening of TCRB CDR3s in all four CD4+ subsets of Type 1 diabetes patients.

Sequenced: naive CD4+ T cells from blood. These TCRs come from a man aged 25 to 40 with type 1 diabetes.

The chain links TRBV7-9 to TRBJ2-2; D is unclear. V lost 1 base, J lost 4 bases, and 10 bases lay in between. The germline V gene has CDR1 SEHNR and CDR2 FQNEAQ (reference sequence). The CDR3 length is 15 residues. The CDR3 DNA reads TGTGCCAGCAGCTTAGAAGGGTACACCACCGGGGAGCTGTTTTTT. Translating gives CASSLEGYTTGELFF.

This clone has more than one count but fewer than ten. J is TRBJ2-3 and V is TRBV2; TRBD1 matches 8 bases. The CDR3 has 15 amino acids. The V gene end was trimmed by 7 bases and the J gene end by 1 base; junction bases not matched to a gene: 7. In germline, CDR1 is SNHLY, CDR2 FYNNEI. As DNA, the CDR3 is TGTGCCAGCATCCTCAGGGGGCGACGCACAGATACGCAGTATTTT. It specifies CASILRGRRTDTQYF.

This clone has more than one count but fewer than ten. The rearrangement uses TRBV2 and TRBJ1-5; D is possibly TRBD1 (5 bases). The CDR3 has 14 amino acids. Germline CDR1 reads SNHLY; CDR2 reads FYNNEI. Trimming took 3 bases from V and 7 from J, leaving 13 bases between them. CDR3 DNA: TGTGCCAGCAGTGACTCGACAGCCAACCAGCCCCAGCATTTT. Protein: CASSDSTANQPQHF.

CDR3 coding DNA: TGTGCCAGCTCATCCATGGGAGCGGCGGGACTGGGGACTGAAGCTTTCTTT. Translation gives CASSSMGAAGLGTEAFF. This chain joins TRBV18 and TRBJ1-1; tentative D call: TRBD1 (5 bases). Between the trimmed V and J ends, which lost 5 bases and 5 bases, there was a span of 24 bases. Germline loops: CDR1 KGHSH, CDR2 LQKENI. The CDR3 is 17 amino acids.

In its sample, this clone was seen a few times. V usage is TRBV7-9 and J usage is TRBJ1-1; D is possibly TRBD1 (5 bases). The CDR3 consists of 14 residues. The V end lost 2 bases, the J end lost 5 bases, and 12 bases lay between the germline ends. Germline CDR1 reads SEHNR; CDR2 reads FQNEAQ (reference sequence). In DNA, the CDR3 is TGTGCCAGCAGCTTACAAGGGGTTGAAACTGAAGCTTTCTTT. It specifies CASSLQGVETEAFF.

In this sample, this clone turned up a few times. The chain has TRBV10-1 and TRBJ2-7, with TRBD2 matching 7 bases. The CDR3 is made up of 15 amino acids. V trimming: 3 bases; J trimming: 2 bases; junction bases outside the gene matches: 7. Germline assignment: CDR1 WNHNN and CDR2 SYGVQD (reference sequence). CDR3 sequence reads: CASSEGSSGAYEQYF. The CDR3, as DNA: TGCGCCAGCAGTGAAGGGTCTAGCGGAGCCTACGAGCAGTACTTC.

This clone was recorded a few times. The DNA of the CDR3 is TGTGCCAGCAGCCCAGGGGGAGGGGCGATTACCGCGAACACCGGGGAGCTGTTTTTT. Its translation: CASSPGGGAITANTGELFF. The chain carries TRBV5-4 and TRBJ2-2; D may match TRBD1 or TRBD2 (7 bases each). The CDR3 sequence is 19 residues long. Looked up from germline, CDR1 is SGHNT and CDR2 is YYREEE (reference sequence). V was pared by 4 bases and J by 0 bases, with 22 bases between.

Regarding this clone: Within the sample, other DNA sequences also encode this same CDR3. The rearrangement links TRBV7-2 to TRBJ1-5; D unclear. The CDR3 loop spans 13 amino acids. The germline V and J ends were trimmed by 3 bases and 4 bases, with 7 bases remaining between them. The germline gives CDR1 SGHTA, CDR2 FQGNSA. CDR3 sequence: CASSLVGNQPQHF. CDR3 bases: TGTGCCAGCAGCTTGGTGGGGAATCAGCCCCAGCATTTT.

The V call is TRBV19, the J call TRBJ1-5; maybe TRBD1 (5 bases). The CDR3 loop spans 16 amino acids. V was trimmed by 7 bases and J by 2 bases, leaving 18 bases between them. Germline CDR1 LNHDA, CDR2 SQIVND (reference sequence). This chain's CDR3 is CASIPLGGERNQPQHF. As DNA, the CDR3 is TGTGCCAGTATTCCGCTCGGGGGGGAGCGCAATCAGCCCCAGCATTTT.

This clone was seen a few times. The CDR3 protein is CASSPLASTDTQYF. In DNA, the CDR3 is TGTGCCAGCAGTCCCCTGGCTAGCACAGATACGCAGTATTTT. The chain joins TRBV6-5 to TRBJ2-3; D ambiguous. Germline V gene sequence: CDR1 MNHEY, CDR2 SVGAGI. The V end was cut by 5 bases, the J end by 0 bases, with 9 bases between. This CDR3 is 14 amino acids long.

This clone was seen more than once but under ten times. J is TRBJ1-2 and V is TRBV19; weak D call: TRBD1 (5 bases). With 6 bases removed from V and 8 bases from J, the gap between germline ends came to 16 bases. This CDR3 is 13 amino acids long. The germline CDR1 and CDR2 sequences are LNHDA and SQIVND (reference sequence). The CDR3 loop reads CASSFQGLVGYTF. The DNA of the CDR3 is TGTGCCAGTAGCTTCCAGGGACTAGTCGGCTACACCTTC. Drawing the rest from reference TRBV19 and TRBJ1-2, the complete variable domain is DGGITQSPKYLFRKEGQNVTLSCEQNLNHDAMYWYRQDPGQGLRLIYYSQIVNDFQKGDIAEGYSVSREKKESFPLTVTSAQKNPTAFYLCASSFQGLVGYTFGSGTRLTVV.

This clone was counted between two and nine times. The V and J genes are TRBV4-1 and TRBJ1-6; perhaps TRBD1 as D (5 bases). V was cut by 8 bases and J by 5 bases, with 10 bases left in between. The CDR3 extends over 13 amino acids. Germline lookup yields CDR1 MGHRA and CDR2 YSYEKL. CDR3 sequence (DNA): TGCGCCAGCCGTGGCAGGGATAATTCACCCCTCCACTTT. It is translated as CASRGRDNSPLHF.

The V call is TRBV18, the J call TRBJ1-5; D call uncertain. CDR3 length equals 14 residues. Trimming left V 4 bases short and J 5 bases short, with 12 bases between. In germline, CDR1 is KGHSH, CDR2 LQKENI. CDR3 nucleotides: TGTGCCAGCTCACAGTTCGGGGATCATCAGCCCCAGCATTTT. It yields the protein CASSQFGDHQPQHF.

The gene calls are TRBV2 and TRBJ2-2; the match to TRBD1 covers 8 bases. Germline CDR1 SNHLY, CDR2 FYNNEI. The V gene end was trimmed by 7 bases and the J gene end by 4 bases; junction bases not matched to a gene: 8. This CDR3 has 15 residues. The CDR3 DNA is TGTGCCAGCACCGGACAGGGTCTACGCACCGGGGAGCTGTTTTTT. The encoded protein is CASTGQGLRTGELFF.

This clone came up a few times. The chain recombines TRBV11-3 with TRBJ2-5; D not resolved. Trimming removed 5 bases at V and 2 bases at J, with 6 bases between. Germline V CDR1 and CDR2: SGHNT, YENEEA. The CDR3 is 12 residues long. The CDR3 DNA reads TGTGCCAGCAGCCCTGCACAAGAGACCCAGTACTTC. Its protein is CASSPAQETQYF.

The J gene is TRBJ2-1, the V gene TRBV6-1, with a weak D call TRBD1 (6 bases). There are 13 residues in the CDR3. The V end was cut by 10 bases, the J end by 7 bases, with 17 bases between. CDR1 and CDR2 from the germline V gene are MNHNS and SASEGT. For the CDR3, the DNA is TGTGCCACCCGTAGAACAGGGATTAATGAGCAGTTCTTC. Encoded protein: CATRRTGINEQFF.

The genes are TRBV9 and TRBJ2-2; no firm D call. The germline CDR1 and CDR2 sequences are SGDLS and YYNGEE. The CDR3 runs to 17 residues. V lost 2 bases, J lost 0 bases, and 14 bases lay in between. The DNA for the CDR3 is TGTGCCAGCAGCGTTAGATACAGCCCCGCGAACACCGGGGAGCTGTTTTTT. It encodes CASSVRYSPANTGELFF.

The chain uses TRBV7-9 and TRBJ2-7; no reliable D call. Germline V gene data show CDR1 as SEHNR and CDR2 as FQNEAQ (reference sequence). This CDR3 contains 14 residues. V lost 5 bases, J lost 0 bases, and 11 bases lay in between. The DNA for the CDR3 is TGTGCCAGCAGCCTAACGAGAAGCTCCTACGAGCAGTACTTC. Residues: CASSLTRSSYEQYF.

In this sample, this clone turned up a few times. The V and J genes are TRBV11-1 and TRBJ1-2, with TRBD1 matching over 11 bases. There are 16 residues in the CDR3. CDR1 SGHAT and CDR2 FQDESV come from the germline V gene (reference sequence). Trimming removed 4 bases from V and 4 bases from J; junction bases left unmatched: 8. For the CDR3, the DNA is TGTGCCAGCAGCTCCGCCGGGACAGGGGGTCCCTATGGCTACACCTTC. Protein: CASSSAGTGGPYGYTF.

This clone was observed a handful of times. This chain links TRBV27 with TRBJ2-7, with D perhaps TRBD2 (7 bases). The germline gives CDR1 MNHEY, CDR2 SMNVEV (reference sequence). The CDR3 has 16 amino acids. Between the trimmed V and J ends, which lost 2 bases and 0 bases, there was a span of 14 bases. In DNA, the CDR3 is TGTGCCAGCAGTTTAATCGGCGGGGGCTTCTCCTACGAGCAGTACTTC. This sequence encodes CASSLIGGGFSYEQYF.

This clone was observed a handful of times. The rearrangement joins TRBV7-2 to TRBJ2-3; D remains ambiguous. Germline CDR1 reads SGHTA; CDR2 reads FQGNSA. The CDR3 is made up of 13 amino acids. Trimming left V 4 bases short and J 2 bases short, with 7 bases between. CDR3 residues: CASSSVTTDTQYF. As DNA, the CDR3 is TGTGCCAGCAGCTCGGTTACCACAGATACGCAGTATTTT.

V gene TRBV30 combines with J gene TRBJ1-2; perhaps TRBD1 as D (6 bases). V lost 3 bases and J 4 bases, leaving 21 bases between the germline ends. CDR3 length equals 16 residues. Germline lookup yields CDR1 GTSNPN and CDR2 SVGIG (reference sequence). The DNA for the CDR3 is TGTGCCTGGAGGGGACCCTCAGGGGCCTCGGGCTATGGCTACACCTTC. As protein: CAWRGPSGASGYGYTF.

Only one count was recorded for this clone. The chain uses TRBV28 and TRBJ2-7; TRBD1 matches at 7 bases. The CDR3 length is 15 residues. Germline V CDR1 and CDR2: MDHEN, SYDVKM. V was pared by 6 bases and J by 4 bases, with 12 bases of the junction left unmatched. The CDR3 sequence: CASSKPGQRGYEQYF. CDR3 DNA: TGTGCCAGCAGCAAACCGGGACAGAGAGGTTACGAGCAGTACTTC.

The rearrangement joins TRBV7-3 to TRBJ2-2; either TRBD1 or TRBD2 may supply D (6 bases each). CDR1 SGHTA and CDR2 FQGTGA come from the germline V gene. Between the trimmed V and J ends, which lost 5 bases and 1 base, there was a span of 14 bases. The CDR3 contains 16 residues. The CDR3 loop is CASSPSRGLNTGELFF. The CDR3 DNA is TGTGCCAGCAGCCCCTCCCGGGGGCTGAACACCGGGGAGCTGTTTTTT.

As to this clone: The junction and the germline gene differ at one end; a read error may be behind it. CDR3 nucleotide sequence: TGTGCTAGCAGCCCAGGGACGCTTAGCACAGATACGCAGTATTTT. Its translation: CASSPGTLSTDTQYF. The chain recombines TRBV7-7 with TRBJ2-3; D assignment may be TRBD1 or TRBD2 (5 bases each). The length of the CDR3 is 15 residues. The germline V gene has CDR1 SSHAT and CDR2 FNYEAQ (reference sequence).

A few counts support this clone. The chain carries TRBV6-5 and TRBJ2-3, with TRBD1 identical over 7 bases. The CDR3 covers 16 residues. Germline values: CDR1 MNHEY, CDR2 SVGAGI. Trimming cost V 0 bases and J 2 bases; bases outside gene matches: 5. DNA for the CDR3: TGTGCCAGCAGTTACTCGCCGACAGGGAACACAGATACGCAGTATTTT. Amino acids: CASSYSPTGNTDTQYF.